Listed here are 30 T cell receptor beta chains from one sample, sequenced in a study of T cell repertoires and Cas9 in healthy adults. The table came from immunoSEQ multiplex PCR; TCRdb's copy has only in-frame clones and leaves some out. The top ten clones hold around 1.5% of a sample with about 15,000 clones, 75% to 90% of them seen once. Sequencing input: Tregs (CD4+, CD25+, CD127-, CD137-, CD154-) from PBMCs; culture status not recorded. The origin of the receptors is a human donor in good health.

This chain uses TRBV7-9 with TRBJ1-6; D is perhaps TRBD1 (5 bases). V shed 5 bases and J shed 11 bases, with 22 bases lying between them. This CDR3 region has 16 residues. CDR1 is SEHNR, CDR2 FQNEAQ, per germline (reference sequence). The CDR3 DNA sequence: TGTGCCAGCAGCCCGCTGCCCCAGGGAGACAAGACACCCCTCCACTTT. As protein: CASSPLPQGDKTPLHF.

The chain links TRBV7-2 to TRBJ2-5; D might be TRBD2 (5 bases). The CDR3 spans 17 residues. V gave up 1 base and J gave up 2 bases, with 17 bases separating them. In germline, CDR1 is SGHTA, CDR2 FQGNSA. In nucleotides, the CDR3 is TGTGCCAGCAGCTTAGGCTTTATTAGCGCGATACAAGAGACCCAGTACTTC. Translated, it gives CASSLGFISAIQETQYF.

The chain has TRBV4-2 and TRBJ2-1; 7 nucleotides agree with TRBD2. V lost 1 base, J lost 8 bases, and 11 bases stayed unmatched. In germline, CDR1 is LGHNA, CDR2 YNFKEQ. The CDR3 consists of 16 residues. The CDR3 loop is CASSQGRGRDGDEQFF. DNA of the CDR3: TGTGCCAGCAGCCAAGGGAGAGGGAGGGACGGTGATGAGCAGTTCTTC.

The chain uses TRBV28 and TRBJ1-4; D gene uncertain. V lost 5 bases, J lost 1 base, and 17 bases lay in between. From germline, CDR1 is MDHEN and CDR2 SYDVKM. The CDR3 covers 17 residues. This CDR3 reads CASSPMETSLTNEKLFF. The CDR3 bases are TGTGCCAGCAGTCCGATGGAGACTTCTTTAACTAATGAAAAACTGTTTTTT.

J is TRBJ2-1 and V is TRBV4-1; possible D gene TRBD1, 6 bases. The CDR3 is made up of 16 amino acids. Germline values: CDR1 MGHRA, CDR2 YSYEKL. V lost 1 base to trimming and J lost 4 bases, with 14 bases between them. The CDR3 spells CASSQVGGPLYNEQFF. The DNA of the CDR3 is TGCGCCAGCAGCCAAGTTGGGGGCCCCTTATACAATGAGCAGTTCTTC.

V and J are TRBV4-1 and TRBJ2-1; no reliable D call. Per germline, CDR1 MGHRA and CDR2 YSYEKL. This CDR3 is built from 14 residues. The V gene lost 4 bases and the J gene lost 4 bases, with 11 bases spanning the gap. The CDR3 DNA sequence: TGCGCCAGCAGCCGACCGGACGGTTACAATGAGCAGTTCTTC. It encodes CASSRPDGYNEQFF.

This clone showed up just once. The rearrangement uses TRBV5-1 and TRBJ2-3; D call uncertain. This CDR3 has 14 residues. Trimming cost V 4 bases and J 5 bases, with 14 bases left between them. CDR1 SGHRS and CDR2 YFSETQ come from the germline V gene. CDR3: CASSQTVTGDTQYF. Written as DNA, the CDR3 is TGCGCCAGCAGCCAGACTGTTACGGGAGATACGCAGTATTTT.

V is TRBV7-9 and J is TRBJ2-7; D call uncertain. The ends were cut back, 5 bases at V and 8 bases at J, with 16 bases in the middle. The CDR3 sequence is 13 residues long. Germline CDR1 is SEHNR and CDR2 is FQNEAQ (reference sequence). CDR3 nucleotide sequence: TGTGCCAGCAGCCGACCCCTCAGTGGGAAGCAGTACGTC. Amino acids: CASSRPLSGKQYV.

DNA of the CDR3: TGTGCCAGCAGCTCAGGTAAGAATGAGCAGTTCTTC. Residues: CASSSGKNEQFF. The chain links TRBV7-8 to TRBJ2-1; D call uncertain. The CDR3 runs 12 residues. Germline lookup yields CDR1 SGHVS and CDR2 FQNEAQ. V was clipped by 4 bases and J by 7 bases, with 8 bases between them.

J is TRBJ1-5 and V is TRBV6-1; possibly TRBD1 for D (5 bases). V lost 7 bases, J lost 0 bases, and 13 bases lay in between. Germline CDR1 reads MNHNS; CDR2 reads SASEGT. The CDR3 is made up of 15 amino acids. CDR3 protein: CASMIQAYSNQPQHF. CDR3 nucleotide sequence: TGTGCCAGCATGATACAGGCGTATAGCAATCAGCCCCAGCATTTT.

The CDR3 loop reads CAISPTGAQNIQYF. The CDR3 nucleotides read TGTGCCATCAGTCCCACCGGGGCCCAAAACATTCAGTACTTC. The chain employs TRBV10-3 and TRBJ2-4, with D perhaps assigned TRBD1 or TRBD2 (5 bases each). CDR3 size: 14 residues. The germline gives CDR1 ENHRY, CDR2 SYGVKD. V was clipped by 5 bases and J by 5 bases, with 13 bases between them.

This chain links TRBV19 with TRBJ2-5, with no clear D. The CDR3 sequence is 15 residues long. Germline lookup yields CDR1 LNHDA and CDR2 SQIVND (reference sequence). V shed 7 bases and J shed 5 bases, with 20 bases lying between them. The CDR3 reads CASKPVHSPPETQYF. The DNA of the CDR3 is TGTGCCAGTAAGCCCGTTCACAGCCCCCCGGAGACCCAGTACTTC.

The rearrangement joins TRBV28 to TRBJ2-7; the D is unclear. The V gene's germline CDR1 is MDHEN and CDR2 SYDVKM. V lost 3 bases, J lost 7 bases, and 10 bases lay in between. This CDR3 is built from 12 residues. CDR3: CASSFGAREQYV. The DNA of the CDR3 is TGTGCCAGCAGTTTTGGAGCACGGGAGCAGTACGTC.

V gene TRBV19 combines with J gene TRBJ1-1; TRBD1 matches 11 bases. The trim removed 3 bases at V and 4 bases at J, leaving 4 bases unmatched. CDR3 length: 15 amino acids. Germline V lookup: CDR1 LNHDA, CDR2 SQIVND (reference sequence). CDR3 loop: CASSIGTGGRTEAFF. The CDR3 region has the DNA TGTGCCAGTAGTATCGGGACAGGGGGACGCACTGAAGCTTTCTTT. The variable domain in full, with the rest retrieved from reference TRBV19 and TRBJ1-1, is DGGITQSPKYLFRKEGQNVTLSCEQNLNHDAMYWYRQDPGQGLRLIYYSQIVNDFQKGDIAEGYSVSREKKESFPLTVTSAQKNPTAFYLCASSIGTGGRTEAFFGQGTRLTVV.

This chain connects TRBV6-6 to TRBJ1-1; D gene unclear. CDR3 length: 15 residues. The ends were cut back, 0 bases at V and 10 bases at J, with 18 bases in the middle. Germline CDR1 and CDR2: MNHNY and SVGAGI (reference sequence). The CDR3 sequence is CASSYSPTTRVRAFF. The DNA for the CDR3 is TGTGCCAGCAGTTACTCCCCTACGACAAGGGTCAGAGCTTTCTTT.

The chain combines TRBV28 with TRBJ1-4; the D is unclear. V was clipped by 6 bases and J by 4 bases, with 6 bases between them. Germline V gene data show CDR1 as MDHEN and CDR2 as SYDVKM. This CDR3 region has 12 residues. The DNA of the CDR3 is TGTGCCAGCAGCCACGTTAATGAAAAACTGTTTTTT. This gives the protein CASSHVNEKLFF.

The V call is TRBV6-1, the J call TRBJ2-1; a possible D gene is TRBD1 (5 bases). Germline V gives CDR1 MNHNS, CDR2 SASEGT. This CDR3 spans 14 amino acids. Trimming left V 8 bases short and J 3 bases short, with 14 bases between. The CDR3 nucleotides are TGTGCCAGCTTCCCGAGGACACACTACAATGAGCAGTTCTTC. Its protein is CASFPRTHYNEQFF.

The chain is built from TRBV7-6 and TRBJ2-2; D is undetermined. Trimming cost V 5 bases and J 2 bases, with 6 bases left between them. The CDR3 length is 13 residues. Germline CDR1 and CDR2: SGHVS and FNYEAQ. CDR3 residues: CASSPFNTGELFF. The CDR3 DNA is TGTGCCAGCAGCCCGTTCAACACCGGGGAGCTGTTTTTT.

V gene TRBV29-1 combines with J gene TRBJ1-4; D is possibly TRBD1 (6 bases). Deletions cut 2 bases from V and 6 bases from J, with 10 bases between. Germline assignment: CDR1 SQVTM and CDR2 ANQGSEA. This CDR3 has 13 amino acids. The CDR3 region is CSVERTADEKLFF. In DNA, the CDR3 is TGCAGCGTTGAAAGGACAGCGGATGAAAAACTGTTTTTT.

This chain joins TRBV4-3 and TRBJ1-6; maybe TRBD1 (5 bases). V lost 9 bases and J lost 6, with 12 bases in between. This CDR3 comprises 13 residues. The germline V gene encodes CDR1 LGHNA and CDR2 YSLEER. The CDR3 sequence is CASAGGRNSPLHF. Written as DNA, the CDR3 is TGCGCCAGTGCTGGGGGACGTAATTCACCCCTCCACTTT.

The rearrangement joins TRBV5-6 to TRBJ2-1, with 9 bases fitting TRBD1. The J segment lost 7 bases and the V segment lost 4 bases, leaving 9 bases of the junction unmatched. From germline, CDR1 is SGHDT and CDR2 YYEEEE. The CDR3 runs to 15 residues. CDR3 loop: CASSLGGTGLNEQFF. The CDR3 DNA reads TGTGCCAGCAGCCTAGGCGGGACAGGGCTGAATGAGCAGTTCTTC.

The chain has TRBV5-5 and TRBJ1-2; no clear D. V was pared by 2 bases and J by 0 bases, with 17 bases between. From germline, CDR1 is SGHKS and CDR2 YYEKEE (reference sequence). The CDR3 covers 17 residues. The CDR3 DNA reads TGTGCCAGCAGCTTAAGGACCGGGGAAGAGGCTAACTATGGCTACACCTTC. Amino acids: CASSLRTGEEANYGYTF.

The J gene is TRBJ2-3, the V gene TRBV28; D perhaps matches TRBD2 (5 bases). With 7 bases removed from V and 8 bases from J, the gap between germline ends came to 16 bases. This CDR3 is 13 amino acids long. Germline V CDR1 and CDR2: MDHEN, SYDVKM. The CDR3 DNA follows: TGTGCCAGCAAACTAGATCGTACCTCTACGCAGTATTTT. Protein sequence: CASKLDRTSTQYF.

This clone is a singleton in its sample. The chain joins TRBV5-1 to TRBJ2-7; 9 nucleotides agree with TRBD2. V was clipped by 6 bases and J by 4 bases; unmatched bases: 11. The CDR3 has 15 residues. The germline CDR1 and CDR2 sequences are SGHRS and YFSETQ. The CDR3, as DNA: TGCGCCAGCAACCCTGCTGCGGGGGGGAATTACGAGCAGTACTTC. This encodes CASNPAAGGNYEQYF.

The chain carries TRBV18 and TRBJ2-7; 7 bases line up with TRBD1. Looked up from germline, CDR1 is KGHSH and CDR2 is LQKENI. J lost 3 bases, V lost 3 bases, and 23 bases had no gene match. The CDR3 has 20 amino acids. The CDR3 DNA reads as TGTGCCAGCTCACCCCCTCTGAGACAGGGCGAACTAAAAGGGAACTACGAGCAGTACTTC. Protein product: CASSPPLRQGELKGNYEQYF.

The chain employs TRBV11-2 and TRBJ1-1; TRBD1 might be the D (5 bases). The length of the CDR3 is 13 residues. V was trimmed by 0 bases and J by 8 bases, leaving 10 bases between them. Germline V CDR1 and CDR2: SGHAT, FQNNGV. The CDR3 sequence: CASSLEEEGEAFF. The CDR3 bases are TGTGCCAGCAGCTTAGAAGAGGAGGGGGAAGCTTTCTTT.

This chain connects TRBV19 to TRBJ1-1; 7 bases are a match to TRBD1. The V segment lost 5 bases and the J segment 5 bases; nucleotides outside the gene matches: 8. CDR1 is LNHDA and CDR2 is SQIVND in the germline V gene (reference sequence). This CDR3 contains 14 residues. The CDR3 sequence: CASSQMTGRTEAFF. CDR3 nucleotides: TGTGCCAGTAGTCAAATGACAGGGAGAACTGAAGCTTTCTTT.

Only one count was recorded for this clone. CDR3 region: CAISGKPPGGQTYNEQFF. In DNA form, the CDR3 reads TGTGCCATCAGTGGGAAACCTCCGGGAGGGCAAACCTACAATGAGCAGTTCTTC. J is TRBJ2-1 and V is TRBV10-3, with 8 bases that match TRBD2. CDR1 ENHRY and CDR2 SYGVKD come from the germline V gene. Trimming took 4 bases from V and 2 from J; bases not matched to a gene: 13. The CDR3 runs 18 residues.

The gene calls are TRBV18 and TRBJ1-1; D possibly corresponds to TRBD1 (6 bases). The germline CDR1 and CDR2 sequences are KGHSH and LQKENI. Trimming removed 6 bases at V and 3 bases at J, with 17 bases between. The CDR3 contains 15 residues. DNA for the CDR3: TGTGCCAGCTCTCCTCGACAGGCGACATACACTGAAGCTTTCTTT. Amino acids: CASSPRQATYTEAFF.

The CDR3 loop is CASSPPFPTGWIYRVAFF. DNA for the CDR3: TGTGCCAGCAGTCCACCTTTTCCGACAGGTTGGATTTATCGGGTAGCTTTCTTT. J is TRBJ1-1 and V is TRBV27; TRBD1 might be the D (6 bases). The V end was cut by 5 bases, the J end by 10 bases, with 32 bases between. The CDR3 is 18 residues long. The germline V gene has CDR1 MNHEY and CDR2 SMNVEV (reference sequence).